The clone carrying this TCR beta chain was detected many times. Its antigen is not known. The sample is drawn from a study of identical twins. Study-wide results and limits: Invariant cells of the MAIT and iNKT types might have partly distorted the zero-insertion analyses. Out-of-frame alpha sequences shared by twins were enriched for low generation probability.

TCRdb passed the 5' RACE reads through MiXCR, listing each CDR3 protein once. This sample has roughly 570,000 distinct CDR3 sequences, with 9.6% found just once. Trimming removed 1 base from V and 6 bases from J, with 13 bases in between. The length of the CDR3 is 14 residues. CDR1 is LGHNT and CDR2 is FRNRAP in the germline V gene. These data were also reused for a study on yellow fever vaccine responses in identical twins.

The chain links TRBV12-5 to TRBJ2-7; the D is unclear. The sequencing input was PBMCs. The TCR originated in a woman younger than 35 in good health. The CDR3 DNA follows: TGTGCTAGTGGTTTGGATTCGAGTTGGTCCGAGCAGTACTTC. It codes for CASGLDSSWSEQYF.